Listed below are T cell receptor beta chains from one sample, sequenced in a study of shared clonotypes between healthy human individuals. Produced via immunoSEQ multiplex PCR; TCRdb's table is partial and in-frame only. Counted here are more than 2 million clones, 93% occurring once; the ten biggest clones make up around 1.7%. Sequencing was performed on naive CD8+ T cells from PBMCs. These receptors all come from a man in his late teens or twenties in good health. Some clones in this sample may be carry-over from other donors' samples. Both conserved end residues are part of each CDR3. The D gene is left open where the match is weak. Clone size is given for some rows only: seen once, a few or many times, or a class if the clone is expanded.

>-|-|15|TRBJ2-3|TRBV21-1
CAITGPGPSTDTQYF
TGTGCCATTACAGGCCCAGGACCCAGCACAGATACGCAGTATTTT
>-|-|14|TRBJ2-2|TRBV5-1
CASTYTGYTGELFF
TGCGCCAGCACCTACACAGGGTACACCGGGGAGCTGTTTTTT
>-|-|15|TRBJ2-1|TRBV5-5
CASSLSRVPGHEQFF
TGTGCCAGCAGCTTGTCGAGGGTACCCGGTCATGAGCAGTTCTTC
>-|once|14|TRBJ2-4|TRBV6-6
CASSSPGGKNIQYF
TGTGCCAGCAGTTCCCCGGGTGGCAAAAACATTCAGTACTTC
>-|once|13|TRBJ2-2|TRBV10-1
CASSEIVTGELFF
TGCGCCAGCAGTGAGATCGTCACCGGGGAGCTGTTTTTT
>-|-|13|TRBJ2-1|TRBV6-5
CASSYGPGNEQFF
TGTGCCAGCAGTTACGGCCCTGGCAATGAGCAGTTCTTC
>-|-|10|TRBJ2-7|TRBV10-3
CATYGGEQYF
TGTGCCACATACGGGGGCGAGCAGTACTTC
>-|-|14|TRBJ2-7|TRBV6-1
CASSERQRSYEQYF
TGTGCCAGCAGTGAAAGACAGCGATCCTACGAGCAGTACTTC
>-|-|17|TRBJ1-1|TRBV16
CASSQYPEGRRNTEAFF
TGTGCCAGCAGCCAATATCCAGAGGGGCGGCGAAACACTGAAGCTTTCTTT
>-|-|14|TRBJ2-7|TRBV29-1
CSVEGGAGPSEQYF
TGCAGCGTTGAAGGGGGGGCAGGGCCTAGCGAGCAGTACTTC
>TRBD2|-|14|TRBJ2-7|TRBV7-9
CASSLGLAGYEQYF
TGTGCCAGCAGCTTAGGACTAGCGGGCTACGAGCAGTACTTC
>TRBD1|-|15|TRBJ1-3|TRBV11-2
CASSTTGESGNTIYF
TGTGCCAGCAGCACCACAGGGGAGTCTGGAAACACCATATATTTT
>-|once|17|TRBJ1-3|TRBV4-3
CASSQVWGDRSGNTIYF
TGCGCCAGCAGCCAAGTCTGGGGGGACCGCTCTGGAAACACCATATATTTT
>TRBD2|-|16|TRBJ2-3|TRBV10-2
CASSAGLATRTDTQYF
TGCGCCAGCAGCGCGGGACTAGCGACACGCACAGATACGCAGTATTTT
>-|-|15|TRBJ1-1|TRBV30
CAWRATLHRNTEAFF
TGTGCCTGGAGGGCTACCCTACATCGGAACACTGAAGCTTTCTTT
>-|-|14|TRBJ1-1|TRBV2
CASSERTVNTEAFF
TGTGCCAGCAGTGAGAGGACAGTGAACACTGAAGCTTTCTTT
>TRBD1|-|14|TRBJ2-7|TRBV11-2
CASRGQGSSYEQYF
TGTGCCAGCAGGGGACAGGGATCGTCCTACGAGCAGTACTTC
>TRBD2|-|16|TRBJ2-7|TRBV10-3
CAIIKTGTSGISEQYF
TGTGCCATCATTAAAACGGGGACTAGCGGGATCTCCGAGCAGTACTTC
>-|once|13|TRBJ2-4|TRBV7-3
CASSLAQKNIQYF
TGTGCCAGCAGCTTAGCACAGAAAAACATTCAGTACTTC
>-|-|16|TRBJ1-4|TRBV7-9
CASSSGTPSFNEKLFF
TGTGCCAGCAGCTCGGGGACACCTTCCTTTAATGAAAAACTGTTTTTT
>TRBD1|-|17|TRBJ1-3|TRBV4-3
CASSQLQGTWEGNTIYF
TGCGCCAGCAGCCAATTACAGGGGACCTGGGAAGGAAACACCATATATTTT
>TRBD2|-|16|TRBJ2-2|TRBV7-9
CASSPGLAANTGELFF
TGTGCCAGCAGCCCTGGACTAGCGGCGAACACCGGGGAGCTGTTTTTT
>-|-|16|TRBJ2-7|TRBV27
CASSSLPGDSFYEQYF
TGTGCCAGCAGCTCCCTTCCGGGGGACAGCTTTTACGAGCAGTACTTC
>TRBD2|-|14|TRBJ2-7|TRBV7-9
CASSSSGRSYEQYF
TGTGCCAGCAGCTCTAGCGGGAGGAGCTACGAGCAGTACTTC
>-|-|14|TRBJ2-5|TRBV30
CAWSRDSGAETQYF
TGTGCCTGGAGCCGGGACTCAGGGGCAGAGACCCAGTACTTC
>TRBD1|few|16|TRBJ1-1|TRBV4-1
CASSQVRGPANTEAFF
TGCGCCAGCAGCCAAGTAAGGGGGCCGGCGAACACTGAAGCTTTCTTT
>TRBD2|-|17|TRBJ2-3|TRBV9
CASSAAGLADFTDTQYF
TGTGCCAGCAGCGCCGCCGGGCTAGCGGACTTCACAGATACGCAGTATTTT
>TRBD2|-|16|TRBJ2-1|TRBV15
CATSRVGSGGSWEQFF
TGTGCCACCAGCAGAGTAGGTAGCGGGGGAAGCTGGGAGCAGTTCTTC
>TRBD1|-|17|TRBJ1-1|TRBV7-9
CASRGSPGGEGNTEAFF
TGTGCCAGCAGAGGCAGCCCAGGGGGAGAGGGGAACACTGAAGCTTTCTTT
>-|-|14|TRBJ2-1|TRBV13
CASSSQGPPGEQFF
TGTGCCAGCAGCTCGCAGGGCCCCCCCGGGGAGCAGTTCTTC
>-|-|17|TRBJ2-7|TRBV5-1
CASSLGGRGPYWNEQYF
TGCGCCAGCAGCTTGGGTGGTAGGGGACCCTACTGGAACGAGCAGTACTTC
>-|-|11|TRBJ2-7|TRBV27
CASSFAYEQYF
TGTGCCAGCAGTTTCGCATACGAGCAGTACTTC
>-|-|13|TRBJ2-7|TRBV9
CASSAGTPYEQYF
TGTGCCAGCAGCGCCGGGACTCCCTACGAGCAGTACTTC
>-|-|14|TRBJ2-1|TRBV9
CASSVGTSYNEQFF
TGTGCCAGCAGCGTAGGAACATCTTACAATGAGCAGTTCTTC
>-|once|14|TRBJ1-5|TRBV6-4
CASRAGASNQPQHF
TGTGCCAGCCGGGCGGGGGCTAGCAATCAGCCCCAGCATTTT
>TRBD1|-|17|TRBJ2-3|TRBV27
CASSLWGTGAYTDTQYF
TGTGCCAGCAGTTTATGGGGTACAGGGGCCTACACAGATACGCAGTATTTT
>-|-|15|TRBJ1-2|TRBV5-1
CASSLGHSPMDGYTF
TGCGCCAGCAGCCTCGGACACTCCCCTATGGACGGCTACACCTTC
>-|-|14|TRBJ1-2|TRBV7-9
CASSLPGPTYDRTF
TGTGCCAGCAGCCTTCCGGGACCGACCTACGACCGCACCTTC
>-|-|16|TRBJ2-2|TRBV9
CASSVMGATNTGELFF
TGTGCCAGCAGCGTAATGGGGGCCACGAACACCGGGGAGCTGTTTTTT
>TRBD2|-|16|TRBJ2-3|TRBV9
CASSGTSGRAVDTQYF
TGTGCCAGCAGTGGGACTAGCGGGAGAGCGGTAGATACGCAGTATTTT
>-|-|15|TRBJ1-4|TRBV28
CASSLIRATNEKLFF
TGTGCCAGCAGTTTGATTCGTGCAACTAATGAAAAACTGTTTTTT
>TRBD2|-|17|TRBJ2-1|TRBV7-8
CASSSGSGLADYNEQFF
TGTGCCAGCAGCTCCGGATCGGGACTAGCGGACTACAATGAGCAGTTCTTC
>TRBD2|-|14|TRBJ2-1|TRBV4-2
CASRAGGPSNEQFF
TGTGCCAGCAGAGCGGGAGGGCCCTCCAATGAGCAGTTCTTC
>-|once|15|TRBJ2-4|TRBV6-1
CASSEGAPHRDIQYF
TGTGCCAGCAGTGAGGGGGCCCCGCACAGGGACATTCAGTACTTC
>TRBD2|-|19|TRBJ2-2|TRBV2
CASSTRLAGGKGGTGELFF
TGTGCCAGCAGTACGCGACTAGCGGGAGGCAAAGGGGGCACCGGGGAGCTGTTTTTT
>-|once|15|TRBJ2-3|TRBV6-4
CASSPRDSLTDTQYF
TGTGCCAGCAGTCCTCGGGACTCGCTCACAGATACGCAGTATTTT
>TRBD2|-|15|TRBJ2-1|TRBV5-6
CASSLAGTSYNEQFF
TGTGCCAGCAGCTTGGCCGGGACTAGTTACAATGAGCAGTTCTTC
>TRBD2|-|18|TRBJ2-7|TRBV7-2
CASSLVGEYVAGSYEQYF
TGTGCCAGCAGCTTAGTTGGGGAATACGTAGCGGGATCCTACGAGCAGTACTTC
>-|-|16|TRBJ1-4|TRBV28
CASSRNRARGPEKLFF
TGTGCCAGCAGTCGAAACCGGGCTCGTGGTCCGGAAAAACTGTTTTTT
>-|-|15|TRBJ2-5|TRBV14
CASSSPHRPEETQYF
TGTGCCAGCAGCTCTCCACACCGACCCGAAGAGACCCAGTACTTC
>TRBD1|-|16|TRBJ2-1|TRBV28
CASANDRGSSYNEQFF
TGTGCCAGCGCCAATGACAGGGGAAGCTCCTACAATGAGCAGTTCTTC
>TRBD2|-|15|TRBJ2-7|TRBV9
CASSPGGGTPYEQYF
TGTGCCAGCAGTCCGGGAGGGGGAACACCCTACGAGCAGTACTTC
>TRBD2|-|16|TRBJ2-5|TRBV7-2
CASSLLAGSYVETQYF
TGTGCCAGCAGCCTACTAGCGGGAAGTTATGTAGAGACCCAGTACTTC
>TRBD1|-|14|TRBJ2-5|TRBV7-9
CASRIDRGRETQYF
TGTGCCAGCAGGATCGACAGGGGTCGGGAGACCCAGTACTTC
>TRBD2|-|16|TRBJ2-1|TRBV5-6
CASSWGTAGGRNEQFF
TGTGCCAGCAGCTGGGGGACGGCGGGAGGACGTAATGAGCAGTTCTTC